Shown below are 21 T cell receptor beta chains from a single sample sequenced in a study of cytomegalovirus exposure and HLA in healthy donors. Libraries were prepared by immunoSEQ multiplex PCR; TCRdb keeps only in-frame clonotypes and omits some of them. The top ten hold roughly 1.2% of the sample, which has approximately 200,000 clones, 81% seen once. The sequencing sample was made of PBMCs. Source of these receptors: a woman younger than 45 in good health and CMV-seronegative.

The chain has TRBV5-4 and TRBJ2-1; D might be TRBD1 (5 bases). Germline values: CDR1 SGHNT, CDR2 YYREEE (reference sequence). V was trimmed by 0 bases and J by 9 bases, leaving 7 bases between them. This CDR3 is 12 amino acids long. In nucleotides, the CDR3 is TGTGCCAGCAGCTTGGCTAGGGGTGAGCAGTTCTTC. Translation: CASSLARGEQFF.

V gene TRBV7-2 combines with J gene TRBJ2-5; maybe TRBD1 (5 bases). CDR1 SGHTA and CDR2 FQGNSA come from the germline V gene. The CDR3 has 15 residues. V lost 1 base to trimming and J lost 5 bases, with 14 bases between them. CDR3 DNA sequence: TGTGCCAGCAGCTTAGGACGGGTCAGGGTTGAGACCCAGTACTTC. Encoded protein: CASSLGRVRVETQYF.

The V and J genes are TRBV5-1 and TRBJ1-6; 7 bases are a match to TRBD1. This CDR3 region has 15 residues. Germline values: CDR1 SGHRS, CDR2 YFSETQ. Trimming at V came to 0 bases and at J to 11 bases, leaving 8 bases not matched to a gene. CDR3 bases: TGCGCCAGCAGCTTGGCCCCGGCAGGGGGGACACCCCTCCACTTT. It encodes CASSLAPAGGTPLHF. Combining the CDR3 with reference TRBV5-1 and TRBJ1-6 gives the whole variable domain KAGVTQTPRYLIKTRGQQVTLSCSPISGHRSVSWYQQTPGQGLQFLFEYFSETQRNKGNFPGRFSGRQFSNSRSEMNVSTLELGDSALYLCASSLAPAGGTPLHFGNGTRLTVT.

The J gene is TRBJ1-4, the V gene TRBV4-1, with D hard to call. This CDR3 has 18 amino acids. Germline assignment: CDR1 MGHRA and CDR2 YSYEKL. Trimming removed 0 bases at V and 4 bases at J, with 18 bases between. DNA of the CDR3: TGCGCCAGCAGCCAAGATCACCCTCTCGTCAGTTATAATGAAAAACTGTTTTTT. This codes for CASSQDHPLVSYNEKLFF.

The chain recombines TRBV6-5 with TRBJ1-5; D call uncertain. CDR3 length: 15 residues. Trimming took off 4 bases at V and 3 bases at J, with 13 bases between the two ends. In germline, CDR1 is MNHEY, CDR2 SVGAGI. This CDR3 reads CASSSRPTDNQPQHF. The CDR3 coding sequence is TGTGCCAGCAGTTCCAGGCCGACGGACAATCAGCCCCAGCATTTT.

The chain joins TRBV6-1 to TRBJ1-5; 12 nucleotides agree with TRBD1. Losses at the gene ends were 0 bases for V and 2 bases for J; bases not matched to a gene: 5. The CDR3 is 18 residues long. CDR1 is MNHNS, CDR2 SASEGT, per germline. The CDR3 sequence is CASSEAGQGAAGNQPQHF. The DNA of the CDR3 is TGTGCCAGCAGTGAAGCGGGACAGGGGGCAGCGGGCAATCAGCCCCAGCATTTT.

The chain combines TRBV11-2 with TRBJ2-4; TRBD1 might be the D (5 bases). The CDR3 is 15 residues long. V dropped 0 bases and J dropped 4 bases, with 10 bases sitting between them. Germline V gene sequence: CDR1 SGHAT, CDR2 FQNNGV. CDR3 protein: CASSLDTGEKNIQYF. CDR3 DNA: TGTGCCAGCAGCTTAGATACAGGCGAAAAAAACATTCAGTACTTC.

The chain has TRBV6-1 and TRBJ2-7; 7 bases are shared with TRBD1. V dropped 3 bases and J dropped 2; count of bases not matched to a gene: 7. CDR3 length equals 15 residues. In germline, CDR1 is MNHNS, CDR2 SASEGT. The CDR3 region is CASSDSTGLPYEQYF. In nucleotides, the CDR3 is TGTGCCAGCAGTGACTCGACAGGGCTGCCCTACGAGCAGTACTTC.

CDR3 DNA: TGTGCCAGCAGCTTAGCGACGGGTCCCTCCTACGAGCAGTACTTC. Translated, it gives CASSLATGPSYEQYF. The V gene is TRBV7-6, the J gene TRBJ2-7; D is uncertain. The CDR3 loop spans 15 amino acids. V dropped 0 bases and J dropped 0 bases, with 9 bases sitting between them. CDR1 SGHVS and CDR2 FNYEAQ come from the germline V gene.

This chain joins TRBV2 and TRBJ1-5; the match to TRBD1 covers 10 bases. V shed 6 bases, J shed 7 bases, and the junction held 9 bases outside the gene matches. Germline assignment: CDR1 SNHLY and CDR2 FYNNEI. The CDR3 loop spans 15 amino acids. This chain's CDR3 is CASRRRQGARQPQHF. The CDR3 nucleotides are TGTGCCAGCAGGCGGAGACAGGGGGCTAGGCAGCCCCAGCATTTT.

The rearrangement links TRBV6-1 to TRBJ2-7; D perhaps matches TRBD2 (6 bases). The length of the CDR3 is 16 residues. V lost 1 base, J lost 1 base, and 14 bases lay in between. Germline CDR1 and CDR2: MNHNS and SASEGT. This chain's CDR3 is CASSEERVNLSYEQYF. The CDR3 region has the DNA TGTGCCAGCAGTGAAGAGCGGGTAAACCTTTCCTACGAGCAGTACTTC.

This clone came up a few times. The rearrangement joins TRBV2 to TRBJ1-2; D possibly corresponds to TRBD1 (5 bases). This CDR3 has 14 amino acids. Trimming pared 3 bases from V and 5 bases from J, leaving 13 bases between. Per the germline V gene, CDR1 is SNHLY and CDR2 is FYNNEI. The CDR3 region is CASSDLAGWYGYTF. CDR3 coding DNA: TGTGCCAGCAGTGACTTGGCAGGGTGGTATGGCTACACCTTC.

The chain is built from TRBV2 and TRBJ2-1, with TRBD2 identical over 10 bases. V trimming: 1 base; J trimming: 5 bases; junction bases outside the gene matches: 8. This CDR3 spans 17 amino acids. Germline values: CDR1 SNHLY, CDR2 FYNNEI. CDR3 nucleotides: TGTGCCAGCAGTGAAGGCCGAGCGGGAGGGTTCCACAATGAGCAGTTCTTC. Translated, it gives CASSEGRAGGFHNEQFF.

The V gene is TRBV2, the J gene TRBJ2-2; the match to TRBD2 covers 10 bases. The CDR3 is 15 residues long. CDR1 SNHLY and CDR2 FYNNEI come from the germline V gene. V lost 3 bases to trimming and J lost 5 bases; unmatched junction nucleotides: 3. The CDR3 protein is CASSDGAGGTGELFF. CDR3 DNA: TGTGCCAGCAGTGACGGAGCGGGAGGGACCGGGGAGCTGTTTTTT.

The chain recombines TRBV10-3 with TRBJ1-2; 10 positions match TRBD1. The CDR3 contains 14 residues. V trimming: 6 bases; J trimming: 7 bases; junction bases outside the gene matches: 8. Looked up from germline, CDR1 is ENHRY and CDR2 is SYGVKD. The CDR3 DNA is TGTGCCATCAGAATACCGGGACAGGGGATTGGCTACACCTTC. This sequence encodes CAIRIPGQGIGYTF.

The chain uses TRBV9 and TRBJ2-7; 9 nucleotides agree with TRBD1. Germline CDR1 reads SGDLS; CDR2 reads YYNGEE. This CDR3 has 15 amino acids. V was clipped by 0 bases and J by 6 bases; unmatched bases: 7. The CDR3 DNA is TGTGCCAGCAGCGTAGAGGGACAGGGAGGTGTCGAGCAGTACTTC. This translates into CASSVEGQGGVEQYF.

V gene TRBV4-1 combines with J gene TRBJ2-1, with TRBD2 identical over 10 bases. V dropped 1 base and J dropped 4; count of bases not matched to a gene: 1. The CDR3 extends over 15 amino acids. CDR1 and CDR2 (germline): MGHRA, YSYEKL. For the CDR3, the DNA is TGCGCCAGCAGCCAAGGACTAGCGGGTTACAATGAGCAGTTCTTC. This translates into CASSQGLAGYNEQFF.

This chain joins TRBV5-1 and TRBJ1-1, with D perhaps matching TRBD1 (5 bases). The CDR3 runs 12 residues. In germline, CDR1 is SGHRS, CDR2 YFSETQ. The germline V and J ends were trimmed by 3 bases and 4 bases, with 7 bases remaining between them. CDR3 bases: TGCGCCAGCAGCTCCGGGGGCACTGAAGCTTTCTTT. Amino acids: CASSSGGTEAFF.

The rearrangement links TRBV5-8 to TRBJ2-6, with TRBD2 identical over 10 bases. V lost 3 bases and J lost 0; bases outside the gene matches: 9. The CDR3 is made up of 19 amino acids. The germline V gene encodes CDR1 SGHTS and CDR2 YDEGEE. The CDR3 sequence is CASSWTGTSASSGANVLTF. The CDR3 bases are TGTGCCAGCAGCTGGACCGGGACTAGCGCCTCCTCTGGGGCCAACGTCCTGACTTTC.

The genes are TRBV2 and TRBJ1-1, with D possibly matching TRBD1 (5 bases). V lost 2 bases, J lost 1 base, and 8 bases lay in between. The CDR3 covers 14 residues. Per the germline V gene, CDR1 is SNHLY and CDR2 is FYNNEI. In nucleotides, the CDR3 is TGTGCCAGCAGTGAACGACAGTGGAACACTGAAGCTTTCTTT. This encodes CASSERQWNTEAFF.

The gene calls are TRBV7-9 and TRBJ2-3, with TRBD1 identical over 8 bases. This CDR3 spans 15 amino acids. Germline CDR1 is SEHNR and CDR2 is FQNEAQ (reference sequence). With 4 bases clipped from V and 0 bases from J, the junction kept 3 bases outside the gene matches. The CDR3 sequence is CASSSDRASTDTQYF. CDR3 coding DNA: TGTGCCAGCAGCTCGGACAGGGCTAGCACAGATACGCAGTATTTT.